The T cell receptor (beta chain) under discussion was sequenced for a study of control samples from healthy donors and cancer patients. CDR3 length equals 14 residues. Germline loops: CDR1 SGHAT, CDR2 FQNNGV. Germline trimming cut 5 bases from V and 6 bases from J; bases unmatched to any gene: 6. TCRdb's table, derived via immunoSEQ multiplex PCR, lists solely in-frame clones and lacks some. The repertoire includes approximately 100,000 clones, roughly 92% of them detected once, and 3% sits in the top ten. This sequence originates from a human donor in good health. The donor label of this sample is uncertain. Input material: blood. The chain joins TRBV11-2 to TRBJ1-4; 7 nucleotides align to TRBD1. The CDR3 region has the DNA TGTGCCAGCAGCCCGGGACAGTGGGATGAAAAACTGTTTTTT. The encoded protein is CASSPGQWDEKLFF.